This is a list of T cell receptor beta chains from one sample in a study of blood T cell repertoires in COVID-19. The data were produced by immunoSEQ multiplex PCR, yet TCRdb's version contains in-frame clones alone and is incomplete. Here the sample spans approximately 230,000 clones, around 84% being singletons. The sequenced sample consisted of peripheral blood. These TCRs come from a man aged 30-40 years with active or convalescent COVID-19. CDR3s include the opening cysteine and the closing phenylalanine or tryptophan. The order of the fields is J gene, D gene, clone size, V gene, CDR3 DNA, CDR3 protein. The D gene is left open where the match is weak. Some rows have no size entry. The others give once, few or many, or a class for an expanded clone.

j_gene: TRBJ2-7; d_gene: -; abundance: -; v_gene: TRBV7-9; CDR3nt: TGTGCCAGCAGCCCCGCCGGGATGAACACCTACGAGCAGTACTTC; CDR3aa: CASSPAGMNTYEQYF
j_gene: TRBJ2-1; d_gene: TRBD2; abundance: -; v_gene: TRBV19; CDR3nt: TGTGCCAGTAGCCTGGGGACTAGCGGAGTAAATGAGCAGTTCTTC; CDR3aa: CASSLGTSGVNEQFF
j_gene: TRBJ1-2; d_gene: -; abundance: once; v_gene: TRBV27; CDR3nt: TGTGCCAGCTCACTGGGGGGGATTGGTGGCTACACCTTC; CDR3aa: CASSLGGIGGYTF
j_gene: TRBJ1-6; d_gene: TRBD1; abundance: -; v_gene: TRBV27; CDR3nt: TGTGCCAGCAGTTCGACAGGGATCGGATCACCCCTCCACTTT; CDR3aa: CASSSTGIGSPLHF
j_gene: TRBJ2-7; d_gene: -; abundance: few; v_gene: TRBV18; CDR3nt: TGTGCCAGCTCACCGGGCTCCCTGGCGTACGAGCAGTACTTC; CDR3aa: CASSPGSLAYEQYF
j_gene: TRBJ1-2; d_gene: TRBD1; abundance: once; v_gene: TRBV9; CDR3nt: TGTGCCAGCAGCGTAGCCGGGACAGACTATGGCTACACCTTC; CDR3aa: CASSVAGTDYGYTF
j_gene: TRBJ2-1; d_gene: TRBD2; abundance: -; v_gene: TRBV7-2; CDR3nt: TGTGCCAGCAGCTTAGATTCGGGGGGGTTCTACAATGAGCAGTTCTTC; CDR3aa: CASSLDSGGFYNEQFF
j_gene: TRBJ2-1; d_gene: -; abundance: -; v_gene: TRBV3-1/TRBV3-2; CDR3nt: TGTGCCAGCAGCCACGCGGGGGCCCAGTTCTTC; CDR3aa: CASSHAGAQFF
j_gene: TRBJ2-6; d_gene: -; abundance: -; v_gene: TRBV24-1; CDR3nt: TGTGCCACCAGTGATTACAGTAGGTCTGGGGCCAACGTCCTGACTTTC; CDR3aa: CATSDYSRSGANVLTF
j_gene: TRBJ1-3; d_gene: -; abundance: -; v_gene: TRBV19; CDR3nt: TGTGCCAGTAGGAGGCTTTCTGGAAACACCATATATTTT; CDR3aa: CASRRLSGNTIYF
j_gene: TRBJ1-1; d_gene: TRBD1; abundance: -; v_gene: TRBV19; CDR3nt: TGTGCCAGTAGCCCACGGACAGGGATTGACACGAATTTAGAGGCTTTCTTT; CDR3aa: CASSPRTGIDTNLEAFF
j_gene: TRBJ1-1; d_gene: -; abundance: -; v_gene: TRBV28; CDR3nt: TGTGCCAGCAGTCAACCCCCATCCGGAGCTTTCTTT; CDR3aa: CASSQPPSGAFF
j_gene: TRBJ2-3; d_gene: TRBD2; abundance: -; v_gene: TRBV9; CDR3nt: TGTGCCAGCAGCAAACTAGCGGGAGGGCGTTCAGATACGCAGTATTTT; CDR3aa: CASSKLAGGRSDTQYF
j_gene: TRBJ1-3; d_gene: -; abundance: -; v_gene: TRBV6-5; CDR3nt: TGTGCCAGCGCTTGGGACTTCAACTCTGGAAACACCATATATTTT; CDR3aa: CASAWDFNSGNTIYF
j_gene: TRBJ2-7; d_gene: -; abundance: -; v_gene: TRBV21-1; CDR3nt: TGTGCCAGCAGCCCAAGACTAGCGGGGTTCTCCTACGAGCAGTACTTC; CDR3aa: CASSPRLAGFSYEQYF
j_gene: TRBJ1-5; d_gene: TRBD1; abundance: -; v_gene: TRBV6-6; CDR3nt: TGTGCCAGCAGCCGCCGACAGGGGACAAATCAGCCCCAGCATTTT; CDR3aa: CASSRRQGTNQPQHF
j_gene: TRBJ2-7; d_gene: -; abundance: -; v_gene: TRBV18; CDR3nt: TGTGCCAGCTCCCGAACAGGGTTGGAGCAGTACTTC; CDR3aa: CASSRTGLEQYF